This T cell receptor (beta chain) is from a study of vaccination effects on CD4 cells after COVID-19. The repertoire was sequenced with immunoSEQ multiplex PCR; TCRdb's copy has only in-frame clones and lacks some. The sample contains more than 40,000 clones, around 76% of which appear only once. This CDR3 is built from 17 residues. Losses at the gene ends were 4 bases for V and 4 bases for J; bases not matched to a gene: 7. Germline CDR1 and CDR2: MNHNS and SASEGT. When more than 9 days of culture had elapsed, CD4+ T cells were isolated. The person's infection with SARS-CoV-2, confirmed by PCR, took place between March and December 2020. On this clone: Its matching antigen is unknown.

This chain joins TRBV6-1 and TRBJ2-3; 14 positions match TRBD2. The sequence was obtained from a human donor who had a prior SARS-CoV-2 infection. The sequenced sample was CD4+ T cells from PBMCs cultured without peptide, obtained before COVID-19 vaccination. DNA of the CDR3: TGTGCCAGCAGTGTACGACTAGCGGGGGGGCCCCCAGATACGCAGTATTTT. Translation: CASSVRLAGGPPDTQYF.